This T cell receptor beta chain was observed in a study of lymphopenia after photon versus proton radiotherapy. Here immunoSEQ multiplex PCR was the method, and the copy in TCRdb shows in-frame clones only, minus some. The data show more than 9,500 clones, more than 70% seen once. Germline V gene data show CDR1 as SEHNR and CDR2 as FQNEAQ (reference sequence). Trimming pared 5 bases from V and 1 base from J, leaving 12 bases between. This CDR3 has 14 amino acids. There are a few counts of this clone. This specimen consisted of peripheral blood, obtained from a patient treated with proton-based radiotherapy. The genes are TRBV7-9 and TRBJ2-7, with a tentative D call TRBD2 (5 bases). This TCR derives from a man between 60 and 75 years old with pancreatic cancer. The CDR3 DNA sequence: TGTGCCAGCAGCACCCGGGGTGGATCCTACGAGCAGTACTTC. As protein: CASSTRGGSYEQYF.